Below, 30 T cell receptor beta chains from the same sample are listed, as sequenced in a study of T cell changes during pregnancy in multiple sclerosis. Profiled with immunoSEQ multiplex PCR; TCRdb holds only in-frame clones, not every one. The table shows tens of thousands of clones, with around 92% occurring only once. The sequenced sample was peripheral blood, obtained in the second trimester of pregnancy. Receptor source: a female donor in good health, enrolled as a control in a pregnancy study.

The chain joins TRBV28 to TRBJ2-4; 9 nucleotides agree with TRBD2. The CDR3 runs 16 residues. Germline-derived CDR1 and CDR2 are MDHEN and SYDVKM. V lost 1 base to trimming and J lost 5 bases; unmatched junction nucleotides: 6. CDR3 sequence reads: CASSLSYLAGQNIQYF. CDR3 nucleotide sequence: TGTGCCAGCAGTTTATCCTATCTAGCGGGGCAAAACATTCAGTACTTC.

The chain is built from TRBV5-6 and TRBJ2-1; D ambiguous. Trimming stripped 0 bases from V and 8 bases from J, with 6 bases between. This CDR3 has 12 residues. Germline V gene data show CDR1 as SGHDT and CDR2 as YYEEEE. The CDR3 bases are TGTGCCAGCAGCTTGGTTCTAGATGAGCAGTTCTTC. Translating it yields CASSLVLDEQFF.

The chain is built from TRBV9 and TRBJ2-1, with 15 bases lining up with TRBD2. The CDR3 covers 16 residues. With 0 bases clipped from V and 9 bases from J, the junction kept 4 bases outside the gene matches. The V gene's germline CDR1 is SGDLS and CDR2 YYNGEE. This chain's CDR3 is CASSVGTSGRAGEQFF. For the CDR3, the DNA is TGTGCCAGCAGCGTAGGGACTAGCGGGAGGGCCGGTGAGCAGTTCTTC.

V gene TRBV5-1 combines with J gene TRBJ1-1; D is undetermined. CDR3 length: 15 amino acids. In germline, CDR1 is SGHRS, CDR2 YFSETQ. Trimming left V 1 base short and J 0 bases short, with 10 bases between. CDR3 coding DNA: TGCGCCAGCAGCTTGTCGCGGGAGTTGAACACTGAAGCTTTCTTT. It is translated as CASSLSRELNTEAFF.

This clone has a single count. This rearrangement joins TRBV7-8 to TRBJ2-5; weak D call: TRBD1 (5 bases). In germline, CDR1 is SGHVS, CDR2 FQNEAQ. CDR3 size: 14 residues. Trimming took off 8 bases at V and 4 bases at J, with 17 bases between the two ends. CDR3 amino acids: CASGSGSRAETQYF. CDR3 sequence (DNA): TGTGCCAGCGGATCCGGGTCCAGGGCAGAGACCCAGTACTTC. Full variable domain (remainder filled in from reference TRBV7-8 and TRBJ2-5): GAGVSQSPRYKVAKRGQDVALRCDPISGHVSLFWYQQALGQGPEFLTYFQNEAQLDKSGLPSDRFFAERPEGSVSTLKIQRTQQEDSAVYLCASGSGSRAETQYFGPGTRLLVL.

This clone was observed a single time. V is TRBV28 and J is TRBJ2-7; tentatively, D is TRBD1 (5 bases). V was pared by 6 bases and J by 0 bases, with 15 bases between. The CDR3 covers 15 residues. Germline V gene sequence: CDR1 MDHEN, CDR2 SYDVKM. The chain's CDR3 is CASRWGRLSSYEQYF. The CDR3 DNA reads TGTGCCAGCAGGTGGGGCAGGCTGAGCTCCTACGAGCAGTACTTC.

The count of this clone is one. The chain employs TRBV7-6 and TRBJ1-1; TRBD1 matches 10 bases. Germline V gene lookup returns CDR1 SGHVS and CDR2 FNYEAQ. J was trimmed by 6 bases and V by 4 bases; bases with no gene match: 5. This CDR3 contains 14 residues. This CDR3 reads CASSWGQGFAEAFF. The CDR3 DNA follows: TGTGCCAGCAGCTGGGGACAGGGGTTTGCTGAAGCTTTCTTT. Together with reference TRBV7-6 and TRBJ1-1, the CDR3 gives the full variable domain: GAGVSQSPRYKVTKRGQDVALRCDPISGHVSLYWYRQALGQGPEFLTYFNYEAQQDKSGLPNDRFSAERPEGSISTLTIQRTEQRDSAMYRCASSWGQGFAEAFFGQGTRLTVV.

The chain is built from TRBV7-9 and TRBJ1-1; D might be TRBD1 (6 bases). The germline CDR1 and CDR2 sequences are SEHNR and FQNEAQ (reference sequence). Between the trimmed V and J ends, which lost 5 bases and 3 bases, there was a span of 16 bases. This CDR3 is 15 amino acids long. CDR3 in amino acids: CASSLTGHLDTEAFF. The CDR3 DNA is TGTGCCAGCAGCCTCACGGGACACCTTGACACTGAAGCTTTCTTT.

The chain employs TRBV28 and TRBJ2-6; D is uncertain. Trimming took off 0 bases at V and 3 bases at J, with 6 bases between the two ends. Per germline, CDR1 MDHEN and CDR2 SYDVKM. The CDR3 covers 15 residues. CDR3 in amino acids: CASSLWMSGANVLTF. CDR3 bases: TGTGCCAGCAGTTTATGGATGAGTGGGGCCAACGTCCTGACTTTC.

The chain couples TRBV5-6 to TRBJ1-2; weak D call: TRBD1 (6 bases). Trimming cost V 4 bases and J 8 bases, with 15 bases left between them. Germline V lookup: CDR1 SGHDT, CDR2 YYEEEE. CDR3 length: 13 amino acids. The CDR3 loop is CASSVGTPWGYTF. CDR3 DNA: TGTGCCAGCAGCGTAGGGACACCCTGGGGCTACACCTTC.

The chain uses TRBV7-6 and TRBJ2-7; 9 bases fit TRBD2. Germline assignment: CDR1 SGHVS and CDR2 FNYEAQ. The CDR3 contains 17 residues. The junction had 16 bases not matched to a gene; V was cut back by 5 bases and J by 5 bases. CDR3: CASSAQVRGRAIHEQYF. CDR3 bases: TGTGCCAGCAGCGCCCAAGTTCGCGGGAGGGCGATCCACGAGCAGTACTTC. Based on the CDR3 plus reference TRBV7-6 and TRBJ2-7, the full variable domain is GAGVSQSPRYKVTKRGQDVALRCDPISGHVSLYWYRQALGQGPEFLTYFNYEAQQDKSGLPNDRFSAERPEGSISTLTIQRTEQRDSAMYRCASSAQVRGRAIHEQYFGPGTRLTVT.

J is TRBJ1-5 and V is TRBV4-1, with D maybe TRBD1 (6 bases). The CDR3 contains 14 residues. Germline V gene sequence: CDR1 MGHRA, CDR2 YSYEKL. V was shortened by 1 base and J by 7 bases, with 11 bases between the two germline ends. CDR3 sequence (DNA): TGCGCCAGCAGCCAAGTAGGGGGAGAACAGCCCCAGCATTTT. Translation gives CASSQVGGEQPQHF.

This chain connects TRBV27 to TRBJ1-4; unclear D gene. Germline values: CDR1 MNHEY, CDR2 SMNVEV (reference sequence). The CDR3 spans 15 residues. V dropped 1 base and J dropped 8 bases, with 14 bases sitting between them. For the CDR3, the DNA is TGTGCCAGCAGTTTATGGTTCCGGGTTGGGGAAAAACTGTTTTTT. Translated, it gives CASSLWFRVGEKLFF.

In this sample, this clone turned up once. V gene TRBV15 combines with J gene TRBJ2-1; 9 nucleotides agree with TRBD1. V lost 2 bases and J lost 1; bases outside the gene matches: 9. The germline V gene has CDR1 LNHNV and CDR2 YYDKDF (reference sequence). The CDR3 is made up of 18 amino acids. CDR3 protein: CATSRSTPGTGSYNEQFF. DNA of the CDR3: TGTGCCACCAGCAGAAGTACACCCGGGACAGGGTCCTACAATGAGCAGTTCTTC.

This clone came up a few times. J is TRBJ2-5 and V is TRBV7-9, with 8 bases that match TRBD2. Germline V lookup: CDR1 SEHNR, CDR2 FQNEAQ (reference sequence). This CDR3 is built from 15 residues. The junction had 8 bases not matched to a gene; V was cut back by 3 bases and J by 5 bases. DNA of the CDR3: TGTGCCAGCAGCTTTCCAGCGGGAGTGGGGGAGACCCAGTACTTC. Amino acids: CASSFPAGVGETQYF.

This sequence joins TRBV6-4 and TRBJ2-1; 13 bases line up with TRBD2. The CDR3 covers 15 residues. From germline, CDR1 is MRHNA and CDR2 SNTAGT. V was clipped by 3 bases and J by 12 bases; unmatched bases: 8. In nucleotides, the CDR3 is TGTGCCAGCAGTGAGGGGACTAGCGGGGCCGGGGGGCAGTTCTTC. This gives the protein CASSEGTSGAGGQFF.

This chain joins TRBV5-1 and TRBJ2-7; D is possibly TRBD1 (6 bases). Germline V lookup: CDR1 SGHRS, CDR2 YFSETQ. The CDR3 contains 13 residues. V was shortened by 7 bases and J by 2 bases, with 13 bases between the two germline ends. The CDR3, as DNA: TGCGCCAGCTCAGGGGACGGTACCTACGAGCAGTACTTC. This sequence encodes CASSGDGTYEQYF.

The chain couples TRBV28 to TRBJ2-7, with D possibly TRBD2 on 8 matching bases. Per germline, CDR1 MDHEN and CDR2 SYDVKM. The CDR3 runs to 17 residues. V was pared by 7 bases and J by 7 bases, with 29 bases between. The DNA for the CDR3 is TGTGCCAGCAATCGGAGGGGGCCGGGCGGGAGGCCGCGTGAGCAGTACTTC. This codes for CASNRRGPGGRPREQYF.

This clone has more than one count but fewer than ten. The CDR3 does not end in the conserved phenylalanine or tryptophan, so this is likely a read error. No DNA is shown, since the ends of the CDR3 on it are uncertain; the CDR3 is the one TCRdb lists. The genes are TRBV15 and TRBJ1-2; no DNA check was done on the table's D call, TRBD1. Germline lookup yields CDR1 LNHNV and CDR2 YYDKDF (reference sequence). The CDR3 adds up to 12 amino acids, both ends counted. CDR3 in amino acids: CATSRDRGPQDV.

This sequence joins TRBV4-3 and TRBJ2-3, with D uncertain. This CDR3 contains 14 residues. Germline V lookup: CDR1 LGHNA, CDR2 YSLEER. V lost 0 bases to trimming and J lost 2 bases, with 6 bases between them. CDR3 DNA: TGCGCCAGCAGCCAAGAGGCCGACACAGATACGCAGTATTTT. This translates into CASSQEADTDTQYF.

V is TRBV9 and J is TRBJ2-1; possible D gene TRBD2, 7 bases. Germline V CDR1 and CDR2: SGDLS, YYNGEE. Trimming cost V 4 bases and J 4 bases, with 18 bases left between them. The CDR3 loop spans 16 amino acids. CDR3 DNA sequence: TGTGCCAGCAGCAGAGGGGGGGGGACACATTACAATGAGCAGTTCTTC. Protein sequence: CASSRGGGTHYNEQFF.

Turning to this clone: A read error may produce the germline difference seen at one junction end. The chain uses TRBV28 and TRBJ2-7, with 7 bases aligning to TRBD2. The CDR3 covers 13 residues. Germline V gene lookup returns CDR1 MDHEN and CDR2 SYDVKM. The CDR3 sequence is CASVRGRANEQYF. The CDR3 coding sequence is TGCGCCAGCGTTCGGGGGAGGGCCAACGAGCAGTACTTC.

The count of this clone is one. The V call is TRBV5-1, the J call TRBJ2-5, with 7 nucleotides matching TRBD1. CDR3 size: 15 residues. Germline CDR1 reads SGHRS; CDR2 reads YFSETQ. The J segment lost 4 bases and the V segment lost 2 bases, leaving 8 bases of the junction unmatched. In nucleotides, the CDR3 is TGCGCCAGCAGCTTCCCGACAGGGTGGCCAGAGACCCAGTACTTC. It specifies CASSFPTGWPETQYF.

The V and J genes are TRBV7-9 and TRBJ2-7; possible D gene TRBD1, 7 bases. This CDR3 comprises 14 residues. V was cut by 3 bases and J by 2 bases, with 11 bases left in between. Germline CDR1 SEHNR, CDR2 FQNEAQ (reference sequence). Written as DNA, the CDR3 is TGTGCCAGCAGCTTTGCAGGGGGGACCTACGAGCAGTACTTC. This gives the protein CASSFAGGTYEQYF.

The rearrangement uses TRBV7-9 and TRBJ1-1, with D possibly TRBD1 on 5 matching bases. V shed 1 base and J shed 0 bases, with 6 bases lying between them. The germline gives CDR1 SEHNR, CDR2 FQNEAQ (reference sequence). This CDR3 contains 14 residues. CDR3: CASSLGQMNTEAFF. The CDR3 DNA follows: TGTGCCAGCAGCTTAGGACAGATGAACACTGAAGCTTTCTTT. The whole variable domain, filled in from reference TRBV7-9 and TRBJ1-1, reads DTGVSQNPRHKITKRGQNVTFRCDPISEHNRLYWYRQTLGQGPEFLTYFQNEAQLEKSRLLSDRFSAERPKGSFSTLEIQRTEQGDSAMYLCASSLGQMNTEAFFGQGTRLTVV.

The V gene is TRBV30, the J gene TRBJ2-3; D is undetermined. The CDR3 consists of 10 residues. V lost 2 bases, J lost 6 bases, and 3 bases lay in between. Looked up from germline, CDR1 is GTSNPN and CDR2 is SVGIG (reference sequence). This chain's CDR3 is CAWSRDTQYF. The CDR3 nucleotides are TGTGCCTGGAGTCGTGATACGCAGTATTTT.

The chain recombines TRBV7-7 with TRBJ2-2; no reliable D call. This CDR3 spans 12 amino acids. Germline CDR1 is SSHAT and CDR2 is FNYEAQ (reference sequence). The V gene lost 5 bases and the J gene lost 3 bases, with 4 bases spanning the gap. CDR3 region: CASSTYTGELFF. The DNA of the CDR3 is TGTGCCAGCAGCACATACACCGGGGAGCTGTTTTTT. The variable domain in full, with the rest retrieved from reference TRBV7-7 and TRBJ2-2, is GAGVSQSPRYKVTKRGQDVTLRCDPISSHATLYWYQQALGQGPEFLTYFNYEAQPDKSGLPSDRFSAERPEGSISTLTIQRTEQRDSAMYRCASSTYTGELFFGEGSRLTVL.

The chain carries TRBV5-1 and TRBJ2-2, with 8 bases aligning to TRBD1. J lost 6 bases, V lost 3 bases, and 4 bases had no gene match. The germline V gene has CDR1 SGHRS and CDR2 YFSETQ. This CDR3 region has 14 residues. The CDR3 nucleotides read TGCGCCAGCAGCTCGCAGGGGGCGTCCGGGGAGCTGTTTTTT. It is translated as CASSSQGASGELFF.

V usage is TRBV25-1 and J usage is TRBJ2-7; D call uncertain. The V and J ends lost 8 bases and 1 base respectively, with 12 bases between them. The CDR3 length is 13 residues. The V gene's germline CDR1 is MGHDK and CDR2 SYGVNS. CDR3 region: CASRAQVSYEQYF. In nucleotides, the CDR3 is TGTGCCAGCCGCGCCCAGGTGTCCTACGAGCAGTACTTC.

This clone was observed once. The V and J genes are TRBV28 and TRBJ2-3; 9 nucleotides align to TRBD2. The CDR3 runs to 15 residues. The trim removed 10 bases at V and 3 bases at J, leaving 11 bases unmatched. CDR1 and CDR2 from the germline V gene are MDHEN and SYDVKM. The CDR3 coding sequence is TGTGCCACCTCTCCGGCGGGAGGGCGGACAGATACGCAGTATTTT. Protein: CATSPAGGRTDTQYF.